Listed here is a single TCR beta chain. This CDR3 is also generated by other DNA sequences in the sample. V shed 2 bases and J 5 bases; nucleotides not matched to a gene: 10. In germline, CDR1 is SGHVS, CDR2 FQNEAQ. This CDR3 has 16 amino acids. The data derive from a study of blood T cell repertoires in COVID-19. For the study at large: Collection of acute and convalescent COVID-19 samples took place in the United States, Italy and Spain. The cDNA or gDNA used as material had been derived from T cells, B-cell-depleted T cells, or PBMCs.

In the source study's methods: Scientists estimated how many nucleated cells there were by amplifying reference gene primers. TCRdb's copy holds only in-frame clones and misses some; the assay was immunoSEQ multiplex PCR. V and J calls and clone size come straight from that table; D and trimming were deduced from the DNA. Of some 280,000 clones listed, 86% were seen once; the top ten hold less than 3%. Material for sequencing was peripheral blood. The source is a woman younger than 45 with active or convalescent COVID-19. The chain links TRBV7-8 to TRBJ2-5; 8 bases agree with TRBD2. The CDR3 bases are TGTGCCAGCAGCTTAACGGAACGGGGGGGCCGGGAGACCCAGTACTTC. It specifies CASSLTERGGRETQYF.